A single sample gave rise to the 30 T cell receptor beta chains below, sequenced in a study of CD8+CD57+ T cells in acquired aplastic anemia. Genomic DNA, the template, was used for profiling of the TCR beta VDJ and CDR3. TCRdb recomputed calls from the reads with MiXCR, one row per CDR3 protein. The sample lists approximately 200,000 distinct CDR3 sequences; over 60% were seen once. What was sequenced was sorted CD4+, CD8+, or CD8+CD57+ T cells (not recorded which) from PBMCs. The receptors derive from a human donor with severe aplastic anemia or a healthy control (not recorded which).

The rearrangement joins TRBV10-1 to TRBJ1-1, with a possible D match to TRBD1 (5 bases). Deletions cut 4 bases from V and 0 bases from J, with 9 bases between. The CDR3 totals 14 residues. Germline values: CDR1 WNHNN, CDR2 SYGVQD (reference sequence). CDR3 DNA sequence: TGCGCCAGCAGTGCCGGACAATTGAACACTGAAGCTTTCTTT. This gives the protein CASSAGQLNTEAFF.

The sample holds a few counts of this clonotype. The rearrangement joins TRBV2 to TRBJ2-7; TRBD1 might be the D (5 bases). Trimming cost V 7 bases and J 0 bases, with 13 bases left between them. The germline gives CDR1 SNHLY, CDR2 FYNNEI. The CDR3 has 14 amino acids. The CDR3 nucleotides read TGTGCCAGCATCCGGACACCGAGCTCCTACGAGCAGTACTTC. It translates to CASIRTPSSYEQYF.

Regarding this clonotype: At one of its ends the junction is not consistent with the germline gene, which may arise from a read error. This chain links TRBV7-8 with TRBJ1-1; TRBD1 matches 9 bases. Germline CDR1 is SGHVS and CDR2 is FQNEAQ. CDR3 size: 14 residues. The CDR3 DNA reads TGTGCCAGCAGATGGGACAGGGAGAACACTGAAGCTCTCTTT. It codes for CASRWDRENTEALF.

The table lists this clonotype with many counts. CDR3 region: CASSLVIGDPTTYEQFF. Written as DNA, the CDR3 is TGTGCCAGCAGCTTAGTTATTGGGGACCCAACCACCTATGAGCAGTTCTTC. The chain recombines TRBV7-9 with TRBJ2-1; D possibly uses TRBD1 or TRBD2 (5 bases each). Germline V gene lookup returns CDR1 SEHNR and CDR2 FQNEAQ (reference sequence). CDR3 length: 17 amino acids. V shed 1 base and J shed 8 bases, with 21 bases lying between them. The full variable domain, with the rest looked up from reference TRBV7-9 and TRBJ2-1, is DTGVSQNPRHKITKRGQNVTFRCDPISEHNRLYWYRQTLGQGPEFLTYFQNEAQLEKSRLLSDRFSAERPKGSFSTLEIQRTEQGDSAMYLCASSLVIGDPTTYEQFFGPGTRLTVL.

The table lists this clonotype with a count of one. This chain joins TRBV19 and TRBJ2-7; possibly TRBD1 or TRBD2 for D (5 bases each). This CDR3 is 15 amino acids long. In germline, CDR1 is LNHDA, CDR2 SQIVND (reference sequence). Trimming took off 1 base at V and 3 bases at J, with 13 bases between the two ends. CDR3 loop: CASSIGGTPDYEQYF. The CDR3, as DNA: TGTGCCAGTAGTATAGGTGGGACCCCTGACTACGAGCAGTACTTC.

This sequence joins TRBV15 and TRBJ1-3; D perhaps matches TRBD1 (5 bases). The CDR3 sequence is 15 residues long. Germline values: CDR1 LNHNV, CDR2 YYDKDF (reference sequence). V was pared by 3 bases and J by 3 bases, with 12 bases between. In DNA form, the CDR3 reads TGTGCCACCAGCAGGCAAGGGGTCGGTGGAAACACCATATATTTT. The encoded protein is CATSRQGVGGNTIYF.

This clonotype was picked up a small number of times. The junction and the germline gene differ at one end; a read error may be behind it. This chain connects TRBV7-2 to TRBJ2-1, with no clear D. Germline V gives CDR1 SGHTA, CDR2 FQGNSA. The CDR3 covers 10 residues. In DNA form, the CDR3 reads TGTGCCAGCAGCTTAGCGCGCAGCTTATTC. This encodes CASSLARSLF.

The CDR3 DNA reads as TGTGCCACCAGCAGGGGGACCCAAGAGACCCAGTACTTC. This codes for CATSRGTQETQYF. V and J are TRBV15 and TRBJ2-5, with D tentatively TRBD1 or TRBD2 (5 bases each). Germline V gives CDR1 LNHNV, CDR2 YYDKDF (reference sequence). The CDR3 consists of 13 residues. The V end lost 3 bases, the J end lost 1 base, and 6 bases lay between the germline ends.

CDR3 nucleotide sequence: TGTGCCAGCAGCTTTGTAGACTCAGGGGGAGGATCCTACGAGCAGTACTTC. Its protein product is CASSFVDSGGGSYEQYF. J is TRBJ2-7 and V is TRBV12-5, with D tentatively TRBD1 (7 bases). The CDR3 has 17 residues. Germline assignment: CDR1 LGHNT and CDR2 FRNRAP. The entire variable domain, with the rest obtained from reference TRBV12-5 and TRBJ2-7, is as follows: DARVTQTPRHKVTEMGQEVTMRCQPILGHNTVFWYRQTMMQGLELLAYFRNRAPLDDSGMPKDRFSAEMPDATLATLKIQPSEPRDSAVYFCASSFVDSGGGSYEQYFGPGTRLTVT.

This chain connects TRBV29-1 to TRBJ2-3; perhaps TRBD1 as D (7 bases). Germline V CDR1 and CDR2: SQVTM, ANQGSEA. The V and J ends lost 6 bases and 4 bases respectively, with 26 bases between them. The CDR3 length is 17 residues. This chain's CDR3 is CSVTGRGGTGTSDTQYF. The CDR3 DNA sequence: TGCAGCGTGACAGGGCGAGGGGGGACCGGGACGTCAGATACGCAGTATTTT.

This clonotype has at least ten counts. The genes are TRBV7-3 and TRBJ1-1; D call uncertain. The CDR3 sequence is 14 residues long. Germline CDR1 and CDR2: SGHTA and FQGTGA. Between the trimmed V and J ends, which lost 7 bases and 4 bases, there was a span of 16 bases. CDR3 nucleotide sequence: TGTGCCAGCAACCCGGGAGGAGGCGTCACTGAAGCTTTCTTT. As protein: CASNPGGGVTEAFF.

V usage is TRBV20-1 and J usage is TRBJ2-7; D could derive from TRBD1 or TRBD2 (5 bases each). This CDR3 contains 14 residues. Germline CDR1 is DFQATT and CDR2 is SNEGSKA (reference sequence). V lost 0 bases and J lost 4, with 13 bases in between. The CDR3 nucleotides are TGCAGTGCTAGAGAGGGGACGGCACCTTACGAGCAGTACTTC. Its translation is CSAREGTAPYEQYF.

The chain carries TRBV19 and TRBJ2-7, with D possibly being TRBD2 (6 bases). The CDR3 totals 13 residues. The germline CDR1 and CDR2 sequences are LNHDA and SQIVND (reference sequence). The germline V and J ends were trimmed by 5 bases and 12 bases, with 20 bases remaining between them. DNA for the CDR3: TGTGCCAGTAGTTCCCGGGACTCATCCGGACCGTACTTC. Translation gives CASSSRDSSGPYF.

The rearrangement joins TRBV6-1 to TRBJ2-1, with D possibly TRBD1 on 6 matching bases. V lost 6 bases and J lost 8, with 17 bases in between. The CDR3 runs 14 residues. Germline CDR1 and CDR2: MNHNS and SASEGT. The CDR3 loop is CASSSEGVGYEQFF. In nucleotides, the CDR3 is TGTGCCAGCAGCAGTGAGGGGGTCGGCTATGAGCAGTTCTTC.

The rearrangement uses TRBV20-1 and TRBJ2-7; the match to TRBD1 covers 7 bases. V lost 1 base to trimming and J lost 4 bases; unmatched junction nucleotides: 4. CDR1 is DFQATT and CDR2 is SNEGSKA in the germline V gene (reference sequence). The CDR3 spans 13 residues. The CDR3 is CSARGYRGYEQYF. In DNA, the CDR3 is TGCAGTGCTAGAGGTTACAGGGGATACGAGCAGTACTTC.

The chain couples TRBV20-1 to TRBJ1-6; D is possibly TRBD1 (6 bases). Germline V gene sequence: CDR1 DFQATT, CDR2 SNEGSKA (reference sequence). V was clipped by 0 bases and J by 7 bases, with 7 bases between them. CDR3 length: 13 amino acids. The DNA of the CDR3 is TGCAGTGCTAGAGACACAGGGAATTCACCCCTCCACTTT. Translated: CSARDTGNSPLHF.

This chain joins TRBV7-8 and TRBJ2-3; D perhaps matches TRBD2 (7 bases). Trimming removed 0 bases from V and 4 bases from J, with 14 bases in between. Per the germline V gene, CDR1 is SGHVS and CDR2 is FQNEAQ. The CDR3 is 16 residues long. The CDR3 nucleotides are TGTGCCAGCAGCTTAGCGCCGGGGGGCCGGGCAGATACGCAGTATTTT. Translating gives CASSLAPGGRADTQYF.

The gene calls are TRBV20-1 and TRBJ2-1; no definite D call. Trimming took off 3 bases at V and 6 bases at J, with 12 bases between the two ends. Germline values: CDR1 DFQATT, CDR2 SNEGSKA (reference sequence). This CDR3 comprises 13 residues. CDR3 protein: CSASMLAVNEQFF. In DNA, the CDR3 is TGCAGTGCTAGTATGTTGGCAGTCAATGAGCAGTTCTTC.

V gene TRBV7-2 combines with J gene TRBJ1-1, with D uncertain. Between the trimmed V and J ends, which lost 7 bases and 5 bases, there was a span of 17 bases. The length of the CDR3 is 14 residues. CDR1 and CDR2 (germline): SGHTA, FQGNSA. CDR3 residues: CASTGPSRETEAFF. The CDR3 coding sequence is TGTGCCAGCACGGGTCCTTCTCGAGAAACTGAAGCTTTCTTT.

This clonotype appeared a few times. This chain uses TRBV15 with TRBJ2-7; D is unresolved. CDR3 size: 12 residues. Germline assignment: CDR1 LNHNV and CDR2 YYDKDF (reference sequence). Trimming took off 0 bases at V and 9 bases at J, with 9 bases between the two ends. The CDR3: CATSRERIGQYF. CDR3 sequence (DNA): TGTGCCACCAGCAGAGAAAGGATCGGGCAGTACTTC.

This clonotype was recorded many times. CDR3 sequence: CASSPGYQPQHF. CDR3 DNA sequence: TGTGCCAGCAGCCCAGGCTATCAGCCCCAGCATTTT. The rearrangement uses TRBV7-8 and TRBJ1-5; D is unresolved. The CDR3 consists of 12 residues. Trimming pared 5 bases from V and 5 bases from J, leaving 7 bases between. CDR1 SGHVS and CDR2 FQNEAQ come from the germline V gene.

V and J are TRBV7-9 and TRBJ1-2; unclear D gene. The germline V gene has CDR1 SEHNR and CDR2 FQNEAQ (reference sequence). V lost 5 bases and J 5 bases, leaving 15 bases between the germline ends. CDR3 length: 14 residues. The CDR3: CASSRVSSGYGYTF. The CDR3 DNA reads TGTGCCAGCAGCCGGGTATCGTCTGGATATGGCTACACCTTC.

The chain combines TRBV12-3 or TRBV12-4 with TRBJ2-7, with D possibly being TRBD1 (5 bases). Trimming took 4 bases from V and 0 from J, leaving 7 bases between them. This CDR3 region has 13 residues. This CDR3 is CASSSGRSYEQYF. The DNA of the CDR3 is TGTGCCAGCAGTTCAGGGCGCTCCTACGAGCAGTACTTC.

This clonotype has just a few counts. This CDR3 reads CATGQGETQYF. CDR3 in DNA: TGTGCCACCGGACAGGGGGAGACCCAGTACTTC. The chain uses TRBV24-1 and TRBJ2-5, with 9 bases aligning to TRBD1. From germline, CDR1 is KGHDR and CDR2 SFDVKD. The V gene end was trimmed by 9 bases and the J gene end by 5 bases; junction bases not matched to a gene: 0. This CDR3 is built from 11 residues.

V usage is TRBV5-6 and J usage is TRBJ1-2, with TRBD1 as a possible D gene (5 bases). The CDR3 has 13 residues. Germline V gives CDR1 SGHDT, CDR2 YYEEEE. V lost 2 bases and J 4 bases, leaving 9 bases between the germline ends. The CDR3 DNA reads TGTGCCAGCAGCTTCGGGACGGGCTATGGCTACACCTTC. Protein sequence: CASSFGTGYGYTF.

The chain carries TRBV7-3 and TRBJ1-6; D might be TRBD1 (6 bases). Germline V CDR1 and CDR2: SGHTA, FQGTGA. The V end was cut by 2 bases, the J end by 4 bases, with 21 bases between. The CDR3 is 19 residues long. CDR3 loop: CASSLPVDEEGVYNSPLHF. The CDR3 coding sequence is TGTGCCAGCAGCTTACCGGTTGACGAGGAGGGGGTATATAATTCACCCCTCCACTTT. Supplemented by reference TRBV7-3 and TRBJ1-6, the full variable domain reads GAGVSQTPSNKVTEKGKYVELRCDPISGHTALYWYRQSLGQGPEFLIYFQGTGAADDSGLPNDRFFAVRPEGSVSTLKIQRTERGDSAVYLCASSLPVDEEGVYNSPLHFGNGTRLTVT.

The chain recombines TRBV19 with TRBJ2-3; D tentatively fits TRBD1 or TRBD2 (7 bases each). This CDR3 has 14 amino acids. The germline V gene encodes CDR1 LNHDA and CDR2 SQIVND (reference sequence). Trimming shortened V by 4 bases and J by 3 bases, and 11 bases separated the two germline ends. CDR3 DNA: TGTGCCAGTAGTACCCAGGGGGGGACAGATACGCAGTATTTT. Its protein is CASSTQGGTDTQYF.

The chain combines TRBV2 with TRBJ1-2; maybe TRBD1 (5 bases). Per the germline V gene, CDR1 is SNHLY and CDR2 is FYNNEI. With 7 bases removed from V and 11 bases from J, the gap between germline ends came to 14 bases. CDR3 length equals 11 residues. The CDR3 nucleotides read TGTGCCAGCATACAGGATCTCCGGTACACCTTC. It is translated as CASIQDLRYTF.

This clonotype is large by share. This chain uses TRBV7-2 with TRBJ2-4; tentative D call: TRBD2 (7 bases). This CDR3 has 15 residues. Germline-derived CDR1 and CDR2 are SGHTA and FQGNSA. V lost 5 bases, J lost 8 bases, and 19 bases lay in between. The CDR3 protein is CASSDPRGASDIQYF. The CDR3 bases are TGTGCCAGCAGCGACCCTCGGGGGGCAAGTGACATTCAGTACTTC.

This chain uses TRBV2 with TRBJ1-6; no reliable D call. Germline V CDR1 and CDR2: SNHLY, FYNNEI. The CDR3 sequence is 10 residues long. Trimming removed 2 bases at V and 15 bases at J, with 5 bases between. The chain's CDR3 is CASSERDLHF. CDR3 DNA: TGTGCCAGCAGTGAAAGGGACCTCCACTTT.